The clone carrying this T cell receptor beta chain was seen a handful of times. Profiled with immunoSEQ multiplex PCR; TCRdb holds only in-frame clones, not every one. The sample lists 350,000 or so clones, 86% seen once, with 4% to 5.5% in the top ten. Cohorts were determined from participant-reported clinical history. The germline gives CDR1 LNHNV, CDR2 YYDKDF (reference sequence). The CDR3 spans 14 residues. The V gene lost 5 bases and the J gene lost 0 bases, with 8 bases spanning the gap. This sample was taken from a study of blood T cell repertoires in COVID-19. Study in general: T cells, B-cell-depleted T cells, or PBMCs provided the cDNA or gDNA that served as material.

This clonotype was sampled from a woman between 40 and 55 years old with acute COVID-19. The rearrangement links TRBV15 to TRBJ1-3, with D tentatively TRBD1 (6 bases). Sequencing was performed on PBMCs or T cells enriched from blood (not recorded which). The CDR3, as DNA: TGTGCCACCAGCGTGGGGGCCTCTGGAAACACCATATATTTT. It translates to CATSVGASGNTIYF.